A single sample gave rise to the 19 T cell receptor beta chains below, sequenced in a study of T cell responses to AZD1222 COVID-19 vaccine. Produced via immunoSEQ multiplex PCR; TCRdb's table is partial and in-frame only. The top ten clones hold 4.5% to 7% of a sample with fewer than 30,000 clones, about three quarters of them seen once. The specimen was peripheral blood, collected on day 0 of AZD1222 vaccination. Every receptor here comes from an adult in good health.

This CDR3 reads CASSSPGQIQETQYF. CDR3 sequence (DNA): TGTGCCAGCAGTTCGCCGGGACAGATCCAAGAGACCCAGTACTTC. The V gene is TRBV6-6, the J gene TRBJ2-5; 7 bases line up with TRBD1. V trimming: 4 bases; J trimming: 1 base; junction bases outside the gene matches: 6. This CDR3 is built from 15 residues. The germline CDR1 and CDR2 sequences are MNHNY and SVGAGI (reference sequence).

The rearrangement links TRBV19 to TRBJ1-2, with D perhaps TRBD1 (6 bases). In germline, CDR1 is LNHDA, CDR2 SQIVND (reference sequence). Trimming stripped 7 bases from V and 4 bases from J, with 22 bases between. This CDR3 is built from 16 residues. Written as DNA, the CDR3 is TGTGCCAGTACTTTAGTCGGCCGGACAGCCCTCTATGGCTACACCTTC. Its protein product is CASTLVGRTALYGYTF.

This clone occurred a few times. J is TRBJ2-2 and V is TRBV7-2, with 8 positions matching TRBD2. V was clipped by 3 bases and J by 1 base; unmatched bases: 4. The germline gives CDR1 SGHTA, CDR2 FQGNSA. This CDR3 has 16 amino acids. CDR3 coding DNA: TGTGCCAGCAGCTTCCGGGGGGGAGAGAACACCGGGGAGCTGTTTTTT. Protein sequence: CASSFRGGENTGELFF.

J is TRBJ1-2 and V is TRBV15; D is possibly TRBD1 (6 bases). Looked up from germline, CDR1 is LNHNV and CDR2 is YYDKDF (reference sequence). V lost 0 bases and J 1 base, leaving 9 bases between the germline ends. CDR3 length equals 15 residues. Here the CDR3 DNA reads TGTGCCACCAGCAGAGAACAGGGAATTAACTATGGCTACACCTTC. Amino acids: CATSREQGINYGYTF. Looking up the rest from reference TRBV15 and TRBJ1-2 gives the full variable domain: DAMVIQNPRYQVTQFGKPVTLSCSQTLNHNVMYWYQQKSSQAPKLLFHYYDKDFNNEADTPDNFQSRRPNTSFCFLDIRSPGLGDTAMYLCATSREQGINYGYTFGSGTRLTVV.

This chain connects TRBV28 to TRBJ2-3; 10 nucleotides align to TRBD1. The CDR3 totals 16 residues. Germline trimming cut 4 bases from V and 6 bases from J; bases unmatched to any gene: 10. The V gene's germline CDR1 is MDHEN and CDR2 SYDVKM. CDR3 in DNA: TGTGCCAGCAGTTCTTCTTGGGGACAGGGGAGGGATACGCAGTATTTT. Protein: CASSSSWGQGRDTQYF. Full variable domain (rest looked up from reference TRBV28 and TRBJ2-3): DVKVTQSSRYLVKRTGEKVFLECVQDMDHENMFWYRQDPGLGLRLIYFSYDVKMKEKGDIPEGYSVSREKKERFSLILESASTNQTSMYLCASSSSWGQGRDTQYFGPGTRLTVL.

V is TRBV5-1 and J is TRBJ2-5, with TRBD2 matching 9 bases. Germline lookup yields CDR1 SGHRS and CDR2 YFSETQ. This CDR3 is 15 amino acids long. V lost 4 bases, J lost 0 bases, and 4 bases stayed unmatched. CDR3 coding DNA: TGCGCCAGCAGCGGACTAGCGAACGACCAAGAGACCCAGTACTTC. Protein product: CASSGLANDQETQYF.

This chain joins TRBV6-4 and TRBJ2-1; D is undetermined. The germline CDR1 and CDR2 sequences are MRHNA and SNTAGT. V shed 8 bases and J shed 4 bases, with 3 bases lying between them. The CDR3 is made up of 10 amino acids. Here the CDR3 reads CASLYNEQFF. CDR3 nucleotides: TGTGCCAGCCTTTACAATGAGCAGTTCTTC.

The V gene is TRBV28, the J gene TRBJ2-1; D is ambiguous. The length of the CDR3 is 15 residues. Germline CDR1 MDHEN, CDR2 SYDVKM. The V end lost 5 bases, the J end lost 6 bases, and 17 bases lay between the germline ends. CDR3 region: CASSPPGRAFNEQFF. As DNA, the CDR3 is TGTGCCAGCAGTCCTCCCGGAAGGGCGTTCAATGAGCAGTTCTTC.

This rearrangement joins TRBV5-6 to TRBJ1-3; D is perhaps TRBD1 (5 bases). V was trimmed by 0 bases and J by 0 bases, leaving 7 bases between them. This CDR3 is built from 15 residues. Germline CDR1 and CDR2: SGHDT and YYEEEE. CDR3 sequence: CASSLGTPSGNTIYF. CDR3 coding DNA: TGTGCCAGCAGCTTGGGGACACCCTCTGGAAACACCATATATTTT.

The rearrangement joins TRBV7-9 to TRBJ1-1, with D maybe TRBD1 (6 bases). CDR3 size: 15 residues. V lost 4 bases and J lost 3, with 15 bases in between. Looked up from germline, CDR1 is SEHNR and CDR2 is FQNEAQ (reference sequence). The CDR3 reads CASSSSPRGDTEAFF. The CDR3, as DNA: TGTGCCAGCAGCTCGTCACCGAGGGGGGACACTGAAGCTTTCTTT.

This sequence joins TRBV18 and TRBJ1-2; maybe TRBD1 (5 bases). Trimming removed 3 bases from V and 8 bases from J, with 13 bases in between. Per germline, CDR1 KGHSH and CDR2 LQKENI. This CDR3 is built from 13 residues. CDR3 coding DNA: TGTGCCAGCTCACCCGATCAGGGTTTAGGCTACACCTTC. Encoded protein: CASSPDQGLGYTF.

The V call is TRBV6-5, the J call TRBJ2-1; D may match TRBD1 or TRBD2 (5 bases each). CDR1 MNHEY and CDR2 SVGAGI come from the germline V gene. V was shortened by 4 bases and J by 3 bases, with 16 bases between the two germline ends. The CDR3 runs 16 residues. CDR3 in amino acids: CASSSHQGRGYNEQFF. The CDR3 bases are TGTGCCAGCAGTTCCCACCAGGGACGGGGCTACAATGAGCAGTTCTTC.

A few counts support this clone. The rearrangement uses TRBV6-2 or TRBV6-3 and TRBJ1-6; D gene unclear. The length of the CDR3 is 16 residues. The germline CDR1 and CDR2 sequences are MNHEY and SVGEGT. V was trimmed by 4 bases and J by 8 bases, leaving 18 bases between them. CDR3 DNA: TGTGCCAGCAGTTCCCGTGGGAGACGGGATTATTCACCCCTCCACTTT. Translating it yields CASSSRGRRDYSPLHF.

This clone has only a few counts. V and J are TRBV6-5 and TRBJ1-3; D uncertain. Trimming left V 4 bases short and J 0 bases short, with 7 bases between. The CDR3 extends over 14 amino acids. The V gene's germline CDR1 is MNHEY and CDR2 SVGAGI. In DNA form, the CDR3 reads TGTGCCAGCAGTTCTACCATCTCTGGAAACACCATATATTTT. Translated: CASSSTISGNTIYF.

The chain links TRBV12-3 or TRBV12-4 to TRBJ2-5; D possibly corresponds to TRBD1 (5 bases). This CDR3 spans 12 amino acids. V lost 4 bases and J lost 3, with 6 bases in between. CDR3 protein: CASSSQEETQYF. CDR3 nucleotide sequence: TGTGCCAGCAGTTCACAGGAAGAGACCCAGTACTTC.

The chain has TRBV15 and TRBJ1-2, with 10 bases matching TRBD1. This CDR3 contains 16 residues. The V and J ends lost 0 bases and 6 bases, in that order; junction bases with no gene match: 7. Germline V gives CDR1 LNHNV, CDR2 YYDKDF (reference sequence). CDR3 DNA sequence: TGTGCCACCAGCAGAGATCTGGGACAGGGGAGAGATGGCTACACCTTC. Its protein is CATSRDLGQGRDGYTF.

The J gene is TRBJ1-1, the V gene TRBV11-2, with D perhaps TRBD1 (5 bases). Per the germline V gene, CDR1 is SGHAT and CDR2 is FQNNGV. V lost 1 base, J lost 5 bases, and 11 bases lay in between. The CDR3 length is 14 residues. The CDR3 region has the DNA TGTGCCAGCAGCTTAGGCAGGGAACAAACTGAAGCTTTCTTT. It translates to CASSLGREQTEAFF.

This clone qualifies as medium-sized. The chain uses TRBV2 and TRBJ2-5; D remains ambiguous. The CDR3 has 11 residues. Germline loops: CDR1 SNHLY, CDR2 FYNNEI. Trimming stripped 4 bases from V and 5 bases from J, with 5 bases between. Here the CDR3 DNA reads TGTGCCAGCAGTGCCCAGGAGACCCAGTACTTC. This translates into CASSAQETQYF.

The chain recombines TRBV4-3 with TRBJ1-5; 7 positions agree with TRBD1. The CDR3 extends over 15 amino acids. J gave up 4 bases and V 3 bases, and 6 bases lay outside the gene matches. Germline V CDR1 and CDR2: LGHNA, YSLEER. The CDR3 region has the DNA TGCGCCAGCAGCCAGGAACAGGGGTATAATCAGCCCCAGCATTTT. Amino acids: CASSQEQGYNQPQHF.